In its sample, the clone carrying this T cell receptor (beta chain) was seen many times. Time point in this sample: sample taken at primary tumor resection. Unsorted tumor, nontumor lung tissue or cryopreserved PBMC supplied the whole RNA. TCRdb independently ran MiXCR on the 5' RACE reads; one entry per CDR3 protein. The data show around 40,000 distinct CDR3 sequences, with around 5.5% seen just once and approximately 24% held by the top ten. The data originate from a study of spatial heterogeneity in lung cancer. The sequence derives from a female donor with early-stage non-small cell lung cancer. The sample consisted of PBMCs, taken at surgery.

The CDR3 DNA is TGTGCCAGTAGGACCCCGGACGGCTCTGGGGCCAACGTCCTGACTTTC. Translated: CASRTPDGSGANVLTF. This chain connects TRBV19 to TRBJ2-6; D unresolved. This CDR3 comprises 16 residues. Trimming pared 6 bases from V and 0 bases from J, leaving 12 bases between. Per the germline V gene, CDR1 is LNHDA and CDR2 is SQIVND (reference sequence).